The 9 T cell receptor beta chains reported below all come from one sample, sequenced in a study of blood T cell repertoires in COVID-19. TCRdb keeps only in-frame clones here, not all; method: immunoSEQ multiplex PCR. The table records some 460,000 clones, 70% to 90% of them present only once. Material: PBMCs or T cells enriched from blood (not recorded which). All receptors come from a woman under 30 with acute COVID-19.

The chain uses TRBV10-1 and TRBJ2-7, with no clear D. Trimming took 0 bases from V and 6 from J, leaving 9 bases between them. The germline V gene encodes CDR1 WNHNN and CDR2 SYGVQD (reference sequence). CDR3 length: 13 residues. The DNA of the CDR3 is TGCGCCAGCAGTGAGTCGGCACCAGGCGAGCAGTACTTC. This encodes CASSESAPGEQYF.

This chain joins TRBV28 and TRBJ2-1, with 12 bases that match TRBD2. CDR3 length: 15 residues. Germline CDR1 MDHEN, CDR2 SYDVKM. Trimming cost V 6 bases and J 9 bases; bases outside gene matches: 9. In DNA form, the CDR3 reads TGTGCCAGCAGCCTACATAGACTAGCGGGAGCTGAGCAGTTCTTC. This gives the protein CASSLHRLAGAEQFF. The full variable domain, with the rest looked up from reference TRBV28 and TRBJ2-1, is DVKVTQSSRYLVKRTGEKVFLECVQDMDHENMFWYRQDPGLGLRLIYFSYDVKMKEKGDIPEGYSVSREKKERFSLILESASTNQTSMYLCASSLHRLAGAEQFFGPGTRLTVL.

The rearrangement uses TRBV7-2 and TRBJ1-2, with D perhaps TRBD1 (5 bases). The CDR3 spans 14 residues. CDR1 and CDR2 (germline): SGHTA, FQGNSA. Trimming pared 3 bases from V and 7 bases from J, leaving 15 bases between. CDR3 coding DNA: TGTGCCAGCAGCTTTAACCTACAGGTCTCTGGCTACACCTTC. It translates to CASSFNLQVSGYTF. The full variable domain, in which reference TRBV7-2 and TRBJ1-2 provide the parts outside the CDR3, is GAGVSQSPSNKVTEKGKDVELRCDPISGHTALYWYRQSLGQGLEFLIYFQGNSAPDKSGLPSDRFSAERTGGSVSTLTIQRTQQEDSAVYLCASSFNLQVSGYTFGSGTRLTVV.

This clone has more than one count but fewer than ten. The V gene is TRBV7-2, the J gene TRBJ2-1; TRBD2 aligns across 9 bases. Trimming removed 2 bases from V and 9 bases from J; junction bases left unmatched: 8. The CDR3 extends over 15 amino acids. Germline V gives CDR1 SGHTA, CDR2 FQGNSA. In DNA, the CDR3 is TGTGCCAGCAGCTTACGTATAGCGGGAGTGCCTGAGCAGTTCTTC. Its translation is CASSLRIAGVPEQFF.

J is TRBJ2-5 and V is TRBV29-1; tentatively, D is TRBD2 (5 bases). The CDR3 totals 12 residues. V lost 5 bases and J lost 5, with 12 bases in between. Germline V gene lookup returns CDR1 SQVTM and CDR2 ANQGSEA. CDR3 in DNA: TGCAGCGTTTTGGCCGGCGGGGAGACCCAGTACTTC. It encodes CSVLAGGETQYF.

This chain uses TRBV10-3 with TRBJ2-7; 9 bases line up with TRBD2. The CDR3 runs to 14 residues. Germline-derived CDR1 and CDR2 are ENHRY and SYGVKD. The V gene end was trimmed by 5 bases and the J gene end by 6 bases; junction bases not matched to a gene: 8. The CDR3 loop reads CAISPGTSSSEQYF. Written as DNA, the CDR3 is TGTGCCATCAGTCCCGGGACTAGCAGCTCCGAGCAGTACTTC.

Worth noting for this clone: Compared with germline, one end of the junction differs, possibly owing to a read error. V gene TRBV2 combines with J gene TRBJ1-4; 10 positions agree with TRBD1. This CDR3 is 11 amino acids long. The germline V gene has CDR1 SNHLY and CDR2 FYNNEI. The CDR3 reads CASGGGTGAYF. For the CDR3, the DNA is TGTGCCAGTGGCGGGGGGACAGGGGCGTATTTT.

On this clone: A much larger clone is a single base away; this may be a read error. Other DNA sequences in this specimen translate into the identical CDR3. The chain carries TRBV11-2 and TRBJ2-3, with 10 nucleotides matching TRBD2. The germline V gene encodes CDR1 SGHAT and CDR2 FQNNGV. This CDR3 has 15 amino acids. J was trimmed by 1 base and V by 2 bases; bases with no gene match: 0. The CDR3 spells CASSLLAGGTDTQYF. The CDR3 bases are TGTGCCAGCAGCTTACTAGCGGGGGGCACAGATACGCAGTATTTT.

This clone was recorded a few times. The same CDR3 is also encoded by other DNA sequences in this sample. V is TRBV7-9 and J is TRBJ2-7; 9 nucleotides agree with TRBD1. Germline V gene data show CDR1 as SEHNR and CDR2 as FQNEAQ (reference sequence). The CDR3 runs to 14 residues. The ends lost 4 bases at V and 3 bases at J; junction bases unmatched: 4. The CDR3 DNA is TGTGCCAGCAGCTCGCCGGGACAGGGCTACGAGCAGTACTTC. Amino acid sequence: CASSSPGQGYEQYF.